These 8 T cell receptor beta chains were all obtained from the same sample, sequenced in a study of blood T cell repertoires in COVID-19. The repertoire was sequenced with immunoSEQ multiplex PCR; TCRdb's copy has only in-frame clones and lacks some. The sample holds 60,000 to 80,000 clones; roughly 84% are singletons and the top ten take 7.5% to 9%. Sequencing used peripheral blood. These receptors were obtained from a man over 45 with active COVID-19.

This chain connects TRBV4-1 to TRBJ2-2, with D tentatively TRBD1 (6 bases). Trimming left V 3 bases short and J 4 bases short, with 15 bases between. This CDR3 region has 16 residues. Germline values: CDR1 MGHRA, CDR2 YSYEKL. CDR3 DNA: TGCGCCAGCAGCCAGAGAGGGTCAGGGGCCACCGGGGAGCTGTTTTTT. Translating gives CASSQRGSGATGELFF.

This clone has only one observation. The gene calls are TRBV6-6 and TRBJ2-5; TRBD1 matches at 9 bases. Germline V lookup: CDR1 MNHNY, CDR2 SVGAGI (reference sequence). V trimming: 10 bases; J trimming: 5 bases; junction bases outside the gene matches: 11. This CDR3 is 14 amino acids long. CDR3 sequence (DNA): TGTGCCACAACAGGGGGCGGCTCTGGCGAGACCCAGTACTTC. Encoded protein: CATTGGGSGETQYF.

The genes are TRBV7-8 and TRBJ1-2, with D unclear. V lost 2 bases and J lost 4, with 8 bases in between. Looked up from germline, CDR1 is SGHVS and CDR2 is FQNEAQ. There are 13 residues in the CDR3. The CDR3 region has the DNA TGTGCCAGCAGCTTATCCGGGAGCTATGGCTACACCTTC. It specifies CASSLSGSYGYTF.

The rearrangement uses TRBV30 and TRBJ2-7, with 8 bases identical to TRBD1. The CDR3 has 13 residues. The V segment lost 5 bases and the J segment 2 bases; nucleotides outside the gene matches: 5. Germline V gene data show CDR1 as GTSNPN and CDR2 as SVGIG (reference sequence). This chain's CDR3 is CAWETGATYEQYF. The CDR3 DNA reads TGTGCCTGGGAGACAGGGGCGACCTACGAGCAGTACTTC.

This clone was counted only a few times. The chain has TRBV2 and TRBJ2-7; 13 bases line up with TRBD2. CDR1 is SNHLY and CDR2 is FYNNEI in the germline V gene. V lost 6 bases and J lost 0; bases outside the gene matches: 2. The CDR3 runs 15 residues. The DNA of the CDR3 is TGTGCCAGCAGACTAGCGGGGGGGAGCTCCTACGAGCAGTACTTC. Translation: CASRLAGGSSYEQYF. Full variable domain (missing parts from reference TRBV2 and TRBJ2-7): EPEVTQTPSHQVTQMGQEVILRCVPISNHLYFYWYRQILGQKVEFLVSFYNNEISEKSEIFDDQFSVERPDGSNFTLKIRSTKLEDSAMYFCASRLAGGSSYEQYFGPGTRLTVT.

This chain joins TRBV25-1 and TRBJ1-1; D not certain. Deletions cut 6 bases from V and 5 bases from J, with 19 bases between. CDR3 length: 15 residues. CDR1 is MGHDK and CDR2 is SYGVNS in the germline V gene. The CDR3 coding sequence is TGTGCCAGCAGCTCCAAGGGCGGGTGGTGGACTGAAGCTTTCTTT. Protein product: CASSSKGGWWTEAFF. The whole variable domain, filled in from reference TRBV25-1 and TRBJ1-1, reads EADIYQTPRYLVIGTGKKITLECSQTMGHDKMYWYQQDPGMELHLIHYSYGVNSTEKGDLSSESTVSRIRTEHFPLTLESARPSHTSQYLCASSSKGGWWTEAFFGQGTRLTVV.

This clone has only a few counts. V and J are TRBV29-1 and TRBJ2-2; D ambiguous. The germline CDR1 and CDR2 sequences are SQVTM and ANQGSEA. Trimming removed 5 bases from V and 8 bases from J, with 9 bases in between. The CDR3 contains 11 residues. CDR3 nucleotide sequence: TGCAGCGTTAATAAACAGGGGGAGCTGTTTTTT. It codes for CSVNKQGELFF.

V usage is TRBV19 and J usage is TRBJ2-1, with 9 bases that match TRBD2. The CDR3 has 17 residues. Per germline, CDR1 LNHDA and CDR2 SQIVND (reference sequence). With 9 bases clipped from V and 7 bases from J, the junction kept 19 bases outside the gene matches. CDR3 protein: CARTLAGSENPKNEQFF. For the CDR3, the DNA is TGTGCCAGGACGCTAGCGGGGTCAGAAAATCCCAAAAATGAGCAGTTCTTC.